This T cell receptor (beta chain) was documented in a study of blood T cell repertoires in COVID-19. Study-wide background: PBMCs, B-cell-depleted T cells, or T cells provided the cDNA or gDNA that made up the material.

The length of the CDR3 is 15 residues. Germline V gene sequence: CDR1 LGHDT, CDR2 YNNKEL (reference sequence). The junction had 4 bases not matched to a gene; V was cut back by 1 base and J by 6 bases. In the original analysis: Estimation of nucleated cell counts relied on the amplification of reference gene primers. Here immunoSEQ multiplex PCR was the method, and the copy in TCRdb shows in-frame clones only, minus some. V, J and clone size are taken as reported in that table, and D and trimming were inferred from the DNA itself. The sample contains tens of thousands of clones, almost 95% of which appear only once.

What was sequenced was peripheral blood. J is TRBJ2-2 and V is TRBV3-1 (or the pseudogene TRBV3-2), with 8 positions matching TRBD1. The TCR originated in a woman in her sixties with active COVID-19. The CDR3 is CASSQGQGIAGELFF. The CDR3, as DNA: TGTGCCAGCAGCCAAGGACAGGGGATCGCCGGGGAGCTGTTTTTT.